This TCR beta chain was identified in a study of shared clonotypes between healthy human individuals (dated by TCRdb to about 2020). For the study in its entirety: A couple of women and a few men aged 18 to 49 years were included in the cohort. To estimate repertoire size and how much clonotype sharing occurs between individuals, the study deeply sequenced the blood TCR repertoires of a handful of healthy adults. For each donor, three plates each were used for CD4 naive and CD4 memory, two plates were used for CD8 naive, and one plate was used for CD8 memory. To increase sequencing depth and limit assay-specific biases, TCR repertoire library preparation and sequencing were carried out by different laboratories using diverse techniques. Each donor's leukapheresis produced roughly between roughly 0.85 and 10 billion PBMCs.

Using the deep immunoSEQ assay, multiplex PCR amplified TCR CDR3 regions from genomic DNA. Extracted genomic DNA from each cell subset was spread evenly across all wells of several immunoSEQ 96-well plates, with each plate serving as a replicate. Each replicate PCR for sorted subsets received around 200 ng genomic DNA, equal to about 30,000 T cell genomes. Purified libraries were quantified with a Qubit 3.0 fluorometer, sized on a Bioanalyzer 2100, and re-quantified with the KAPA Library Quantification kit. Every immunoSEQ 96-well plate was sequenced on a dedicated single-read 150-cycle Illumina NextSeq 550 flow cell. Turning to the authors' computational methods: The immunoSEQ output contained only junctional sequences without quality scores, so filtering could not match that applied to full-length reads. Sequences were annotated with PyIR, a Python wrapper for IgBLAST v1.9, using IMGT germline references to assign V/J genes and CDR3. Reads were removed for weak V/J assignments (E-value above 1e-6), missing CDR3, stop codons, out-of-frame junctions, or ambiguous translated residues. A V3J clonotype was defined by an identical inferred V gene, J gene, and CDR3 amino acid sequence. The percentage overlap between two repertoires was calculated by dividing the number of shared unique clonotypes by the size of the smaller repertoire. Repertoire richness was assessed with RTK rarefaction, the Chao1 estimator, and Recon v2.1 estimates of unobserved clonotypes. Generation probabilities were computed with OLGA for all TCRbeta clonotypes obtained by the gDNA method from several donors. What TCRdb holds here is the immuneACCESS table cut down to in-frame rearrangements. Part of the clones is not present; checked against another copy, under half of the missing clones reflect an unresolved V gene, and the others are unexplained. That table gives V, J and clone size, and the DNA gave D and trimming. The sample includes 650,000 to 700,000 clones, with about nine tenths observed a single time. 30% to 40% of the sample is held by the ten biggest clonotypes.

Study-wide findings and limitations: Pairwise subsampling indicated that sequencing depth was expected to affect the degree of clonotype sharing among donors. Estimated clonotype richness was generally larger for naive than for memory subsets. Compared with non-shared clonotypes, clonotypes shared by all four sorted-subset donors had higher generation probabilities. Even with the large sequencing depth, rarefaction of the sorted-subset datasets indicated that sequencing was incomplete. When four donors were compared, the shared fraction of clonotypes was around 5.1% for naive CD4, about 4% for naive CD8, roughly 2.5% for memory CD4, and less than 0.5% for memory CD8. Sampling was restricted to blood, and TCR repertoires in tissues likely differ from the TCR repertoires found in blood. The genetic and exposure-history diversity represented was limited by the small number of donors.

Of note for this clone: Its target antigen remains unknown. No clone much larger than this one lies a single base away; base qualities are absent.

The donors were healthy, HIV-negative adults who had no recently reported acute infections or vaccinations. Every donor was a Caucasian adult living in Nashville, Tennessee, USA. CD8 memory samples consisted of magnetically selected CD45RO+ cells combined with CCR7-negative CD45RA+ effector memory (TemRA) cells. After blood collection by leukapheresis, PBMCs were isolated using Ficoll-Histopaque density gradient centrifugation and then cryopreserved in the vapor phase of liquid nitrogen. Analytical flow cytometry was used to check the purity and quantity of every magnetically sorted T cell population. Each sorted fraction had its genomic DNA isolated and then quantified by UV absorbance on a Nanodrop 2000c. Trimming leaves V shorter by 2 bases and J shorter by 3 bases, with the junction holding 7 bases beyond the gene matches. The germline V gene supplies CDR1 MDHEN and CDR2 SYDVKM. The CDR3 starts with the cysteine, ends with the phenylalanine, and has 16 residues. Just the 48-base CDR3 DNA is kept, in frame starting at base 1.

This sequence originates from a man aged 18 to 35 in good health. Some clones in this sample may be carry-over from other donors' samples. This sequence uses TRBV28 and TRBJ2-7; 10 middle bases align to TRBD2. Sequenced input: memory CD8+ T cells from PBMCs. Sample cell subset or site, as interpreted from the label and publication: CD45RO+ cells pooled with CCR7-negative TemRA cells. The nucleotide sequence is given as TGTGCCAGCAGTTTACTGCTAGCGGGAGTTAACTACGAGCAGTACTTC. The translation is CASSLLLAGVNYEQYF.